This T cell receptor (beta chain) was documented in a study of T-cell memory formation after mild COVID-19. The CDR3 consists of 17 residues. From germline, CDR1 is SGHTA and CDR2 FQGNSA. V shed 3 bases, J shed 4 bases, and the junction held 7 bases outside the gene matches. Only a few counts were recorded for this clonotype. No antigen is known for it. MiXCR, applied by TCRdb to the 5' RACE reads, yields one record per CDR3 protein. The sample contains approximately 150,000 distinct CDR3 sequences, 15% to 20% of which appear only once. Overall study findings and caveats: Clones shrinking from day 15 to 85 showed even CD4/CD8 mixes; later expanders tilted CD4+. Among clones peaking at day 37 in the second wave, SARS-CoV-2 specificity remained unconfirmed.

The chain joins TRBV7-2 to TRBJ2-3; TRBD2 matches 13 bases. The TCR was taken from an adult woman who had mild COVID-19 (a few samples of this study predate the infection). Cell type and time point are not known. The material sequenced was PBMCs or a T cell subset sorted from them (not recorded which). CDR3 coding DNA: TGTGCCAGCAGCTTTGGCACACTAGCGGGAGGGCCAGATACGCAGTATTTT. Its translation: CASSFGTLAGGPDTQYF.